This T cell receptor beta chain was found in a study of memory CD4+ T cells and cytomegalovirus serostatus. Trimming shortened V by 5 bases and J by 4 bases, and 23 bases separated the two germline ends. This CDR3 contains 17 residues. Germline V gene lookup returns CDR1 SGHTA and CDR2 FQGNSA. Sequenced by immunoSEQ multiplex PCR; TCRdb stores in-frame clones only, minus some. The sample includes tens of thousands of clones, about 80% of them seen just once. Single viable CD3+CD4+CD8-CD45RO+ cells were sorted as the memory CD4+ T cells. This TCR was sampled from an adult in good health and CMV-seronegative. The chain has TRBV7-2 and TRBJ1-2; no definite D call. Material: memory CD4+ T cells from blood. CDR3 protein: CASSQRAGQTTVYGYTF. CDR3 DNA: TGTGCCAGCAGCCAGCGGGCAGGCCAGACCACCGTCTATGGCTACACCTTC.